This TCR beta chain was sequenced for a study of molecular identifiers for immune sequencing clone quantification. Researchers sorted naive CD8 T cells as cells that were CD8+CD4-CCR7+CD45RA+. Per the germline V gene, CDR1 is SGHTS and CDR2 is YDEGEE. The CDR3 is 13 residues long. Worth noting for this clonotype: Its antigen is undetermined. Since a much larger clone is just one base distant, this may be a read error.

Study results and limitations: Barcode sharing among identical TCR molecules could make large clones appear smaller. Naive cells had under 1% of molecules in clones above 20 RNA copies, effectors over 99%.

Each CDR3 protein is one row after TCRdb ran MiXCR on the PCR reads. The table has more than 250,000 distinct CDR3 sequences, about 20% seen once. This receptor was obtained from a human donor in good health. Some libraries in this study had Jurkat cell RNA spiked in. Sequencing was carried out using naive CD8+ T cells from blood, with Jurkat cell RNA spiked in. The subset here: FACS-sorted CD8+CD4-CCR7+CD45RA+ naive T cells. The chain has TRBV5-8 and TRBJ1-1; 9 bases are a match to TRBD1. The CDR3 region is CAGSLRQGAEAFF. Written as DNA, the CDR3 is TGTGCCGGCAGCCTACGACAGGGGGCTGAAGCTTTCTTT.